This is a list of T cell receptor beta chains from one sample in a study of CD8 T cells in ankylosing spondylitis. MiXCR, applied by TCRdb to the 5' RACE reads, yields one record per CDR3 protein. The data hold fewer than 750,000 distinct CDR3 sequences, with around 20% observed a single time. The sample was blood, either unsorted or a sorted T cell fraction (not recorded which). These receptors originate from a male donor with ankylosing spondylitis. CDR3s include the opening cysteine and the closing phenylalanine or tryptophan. Each record gives: V gene, J gene, CDR3 length, CDR3 protein.

TRBV7-2	TRBJ2-7	13	CASSLGTGAEQYF
TRBV18	TRBJ2-4	13	CASSPSTGGIQYF
TRBV5-1	TRBJ2-3	13	CASSLAGPDTQYF
TRBV5-6	TRBJ2-1	15	CASSLELAGWDEQFF
TRBV20-1	TRBJ1-4	14	CSAIPLGTNEKLFF
TRBV5-1	TRBJ1-1	14	CASHWTGMNTEAFF
TRBV7-9	TRBJ1-1	15	CASSLSRAGNTEAFF
TRBV9	TRBJ2-2	16	CASSPRTSGSTGELFF
TRBV4-1	TRBJ2-1	17	CASSQSNRDTSYNEQFF
TRBV27	TRBJ2-1	16	CASSPLGLAVNNEQFF
TRBV6-2/TRBV6-3	TRBJ1-5	15	CASSVTGALNQPQHF
TRBV12-3/TRBV12-4	TRBJ2-1	15	CASSITGTGDVEQFF
TRBV11-2	TRBJ1-5	15	CASSVVGGSNQPQHF
TRBV28	TRBJ2-7	14	CASRTLRGSYEQYF
TRBV12-3/TRBV12-4	TRBJ1-1	15	CARQRGSEMNTEAFF
TRBV7-9	TRBJ2-7	15	CASTAGTGVFYEQYF
TRBV6-5	TRBJ1-5	14	CASSYSTGDQPQHF
TRBV7-9	TRBJ2-1	13	CASSPLFDNEQFF
TRBV9	TRBJ2-2	15	CASSVVRETTGELFF
TRBV24-1	TRBJ2-2	11	CATSGAGELFF